This T cell receptor (beta chain) is from a study of T cell responses to AZD1222 COVID-19 vaccine. Regarding the study as a whole: Spike was spanned by vaccine-associated CD4 TCRs, with dominance at 160-218 and 743-854. An increase in Spike-specific TCR breadth and depth was observed after two AZD1222 doses. A reported finding is that nearly half of spike-specific TCRs target unmutated variant regions. Donors were mostly white British, more females; clonal diversity possibly underestimated.

V was trimmed by 5 bases and J by 2 bases, leaving 10 bases between them. This CDR3 is built from 14 residues. Germline assignment: CDR1 SGHNT and CDR2 YENEEA. Generated by immunoSEQ multiplex PCR, the TCRdb table keeps only in-frame clones and is missing some. Of about 96,000 clones in the sample, around 91% were seen once. Comment on this clone: Its antigen is unidentified.

Here the sequenced sample was peripheral blood, taken on day 0 of MenACWY control vaccination. The TCR was taken from an adult in good health. This chain links TRBV11-3 with TRBJ2-1; perhaps D is TRBD1 or TRBD2 (5 bases each). The CDR3 region has the DNA TGTGCCAGCAGCCAGGGACCTGCCTACAATGAGCAGTTCTTC. Its translation: CASSQGPAYNEQFF.